This T cell receptor (beta chain) emerged from a study of T cell repertoires and Cas9 in healthy adults. On the study more broadly: CD4 and CD8 compartments: SpCas9-reactive T cells profiled for potency, cytotoxicity, lineage. Study conclusions and caveats: SpCas9-reactive regulatory T cells reportedly mitigated SpCas9-reactive effector T cells in vitro.

As concerns this clone: Antigen unknown.

With 3 bases removed from V and 1 base from J, the gap between germline ends came to 12 bases. CDR1 and CDR2 (germline): KGHSH, LQKENI. This CDR3 spans 15 amino acids. The table came from immunoSEQ multiplex PCR; TCRdb's copy has only in-frame clones and leaves some out. The sample records 15,000 or so clones, around 90% being singletons. This clonotype originated in a human donor in good health. What was sequenced was Tregs (CD4+, CD25+, CD127-, CD137-, CD154-) from PBMCs; culture status not recorded. The V gene is TRBV18, the J gene TRBJ1-1; a possible D gene is TRBD1 (6 bases). The DNA of the CDR3 is TGTGCCAGCTCACCCCAGGGGAGTAGGAACACTGAAGCTTTCTTT. It specifies CASSPQGSRNTEAFF. Drawing the rest from reference TRBV18 and TRBJ1-1, the complete variable domain is NAGVMQNPRHLVRRRGQEARLRCSPMKGHSHVYWYRQLPEEGLKFMVYLQKENIIDESGMPKERFSAEFPKEGPSILRIQQVVRGDSAAYFCASSPQGSRNTEAFFGQGTRLTVV.